These 19 T cell receptor beta chains were all obtained from the same sample, sequenced in a study of blood T cell repertoires in COVID-19. Clones were sequenced by immunoSEQ multiplex PCR, and TCRdb holds only the in-frame ones, with some missing. Of 200,000 to 250,000 clones in the sample, 80% to 90% were seen once. The sample comprised peripheral blood. The receptor set was obtained from a woman over 75 with acute or convalescent COVID-19.

This chain links TRBV19 with TRBJ1-5, with D unclear. Germline V gene data show CDR1 as LNHDA and CDR2 as SQIVND (reference sequence). The CDR3 is 13 residues long. CDR3 nucleotides: TGTGCGGAGGTAATTGATAGCAATCAGCCCCAGCATTTT. This codes for CAEVIDSNQPQHF. The full variable domain, completed using reference TRBV19 and TRBJ1-5, is DGGITQSPKYLFRKEGQNVTLSCEQNLNHDAMYWYRQDPGQGLRLIYYSQIVNDFQKGDIAEGYSVSREKKESFPLTVTSAQKNPTAFYLCAEVIDSNQPQHFGDGTRLSIL.

The chain joins TRBV19 to TRBJ2-2; D remains ambiguous. The CDR3 length is 14 residues. CDR1 LNHDA and CDR2 SQIVND come from the germline V gene (reference sequence). The V gene lost 4 bases and the J gene lost 7 bases, with 13 bases spanning the gap. The CDR3 here is CASSNLAAHGELFF. The CDR3 DNA sequence: TGTGCCAGTAGTAACCTGGCTGCCCACGGGGAGCTGTTTTTT. The entire variable domain, with the rest obtained from reference TRBV19 and TRBJ2-2, is as follows: DGGITQSPKYLFRKEGQNVTLSCEQNLNHDAMYWYRQDPGQGLRLIYYSQIVNDFQKGDIAEGYSVSREKKESFPLTVTSAQKNPTAFYLCASSNLAAHGELFFGEGSRLTVL.

The chain uses TRBV24-1 and TRBJ1-2; perhaps TRBD1 as D (5 bases). This CDR3 comprises 17 residues. Germline loops: CDR1 KGHDR, CDR2 SFDVKD. V gave up 0 bases and J gave up 8 bases, with 21 bases separating them. Here the CDR3 reads CATSDLLPREVSSGYTF. The CDR3 DNA sequence: TGTGCCACCAGTGATTTGCTCCCCAGGGAGGTGTCCTCCGGCTACACCTTC.

The chain has TRBV4-2 and TRBJ1-4; D may be TRBD1 (5 bases). Per the germline V gene, CDR1 is LGHNA and CDR2 is YNFKEQ. The CDR3 contains 16 residues. Trimming shortened V by 1 base and J by 7 bases, and 16 bases separated the two germline ends. The CDR3 loop reads CASSQGVGGAGEKLFF. CDR3 nucleotides: TGTGCCAGCAGCCAAGGGGTGGGGGGTGCTGGTGAAAAACTGTTTTTT.

Of note for this clone: Other DNA sequences in the same sample also yield this CDR3. The chain uses TRBV19 and TRBJ1-1; D uncertain. The CDR3 is 13 residues long. Trimming stripped 2 bases from V and 0 bases from J, with 4 bases between. From germline, CDR1 is LNHDA and CDR2 SQIVND (reference sequence). CDR3 amino acids: CASSIQMNTEAFF. Written as DNA, the CDR3 is TGTGCCAGTAGTATACAGATGAACACTGAAGCTTTCTTT.

V usage is TRBV7-3 and J usage is TRBJ2-1, with D possibly being TRBD2 (5 bases). This CDR3 is 15 amino acids long. The ends were cut back, 0 bases at V and 7 bases at J, with 13 bases in the middle. Germline V gene sequence: CDR1 SGHTA, CDR2 FQGTGA. The chain's CDR3 is CASSLTHGIENEQFF. The CDR3 DNA is TGTGCCAGCAGCTTAACGCACGGGATCGAGAATGAGCAGTTCTTC.

The gene calls are TRBV6-5 and TRBJ1-5; D unclear. The germline V gene has CDR1 MNHEY and CDR2 SVGAGI. V shed 0 bases and J shed 5 bases, with 8 bases lying between them. This CDR3 has 14 residues. The CDR3 region has the DNA TGTGCCAGCAGTTACTCGTTGGCCGATCAGCCCCAGCATTTT. Protein sequence: CASSYSLADQPQHF.

The CDR3: CASSYTAGDSGELFF. The CDR3, as DNA: TGTGCCAGCAGTTATACAGCGGGAGATTCCGGGGAGCTGTTTTTT. The rearrangement joins TRBV6-2 or TRBV6-3 to TRBJ2-2; the match to TRBD2 covers 8 bases. This CDR3 spans 15 amino acids. CDR1 is MNHEY, CDR2 SVGEGT, per germline. V lost 3 bases and J lost 6; bases outside the gene matches: 6.

This chain links TRBV7-2 with TRBJ1-2, with D perhaps matching TRBD1 (6 bases). The germline V gene encodes CDR1 SGHTA and CDR2 FQGNSA. The V gene lost 1 base and the J gene lost 0 bases, with 9 bases spanning the gap. This CDR3 contains 15 residues. The chain's CDR3 is CASSLGTVTNYGYTF. As DNA, the CDR3 is TGTGCCAGCAGCTTAGGGACAGTTACTAACTATGGCTACACCTTC.

This sequence joins TRBV11-2 and TRBJ1-2; D uncertain. The germline V gene encodes CDR1 SGHAT and CDR2 FQNNGV. The CDR3 covers 16 residues. V lost 5 bases, J lost 0 bases, and 16 bases lay in between. CDR3 loop: CASSVGWQVANYGYTF. DNA of the CDR3: TGTGCCAGCAGCGTCGGATGGCAGGTCGCTAACTATGGCTACACCTTC.

The chain has TRBV27 and TRBJ2-5, with D maybe TRBD2 (7 bases). The CDR3 is made up of 15 amino acids. Germline assignment: CDR1 MNHEY and CDR2 SMNVEV (reference sequence). Trimming removed 5 bases at V and 7 bases at J, with 20 bases between. In DNA form, the CDR3 reads TGTGCCAGCAGTGACTGGGGGGCGGAGCGGGGGACCCAGTACTTC. It encodes CASSDWGAERGTQYF.

CDR3 sequence: CATSRRRADYGYTF. The CDR3 DNA reads TGTGCCACCAGCAGAAGGAGAGCCGATTATGGCTACACCTTC. V usage is TRBV15 and J usage is TRBJ1-2, with no clear D. Trimming shortened V by 2 bases and J by 5 bases, and 12 bases separated the two germline ends. CDR1 is LNHNV, CDR2 YYDKDF, per germline (reference sequence). The CDR3 has 14 residues.

The chain joins TRBV27 to TRBJ2-7; D not certain. CDR1 is MNHEY, CDR2 SMNVEV, per germline (reference sequence). Trimming took off 4 bases at V and 3 bases at J, with 16 bases between the two ends. The CDR3 is 15 residues long. The CDR3 nucleotides are TGTGCCAGCAGTTCTATCGGCCCAGCGAACTACGAGCAGTACTTC. The encoded protein is CASSSIGPANYEQYF.

V is TRBV28 and J is TRBJ1-6, with D possibly matching TRBD1 (6 bases). From germline, CDR1 is MDHEN and CDR2 SYDVKM. The length of the CDR3 is 17 residues. Trimming stripped 1 base from V and 2 bases from J, with 12 bases between. The CDR3 nucleotides are TGTGCCAGCAGTTTATTGGGGGGGCGCGCCTATAATTCACCCCTCCACTTT. Translated: CASSLLGGRAYNSPLHF.

The chain recombines TRBV27 with TRBJ1-5; no firm D call. Germline V lookup: CDR1 MNHEY, CDR2 SMNVEV (reference sequence). The CDR3 runs 15 residues. Trimming stripped 3 bases from V and 2 bases from J, with 11 bases between. The CDR3 reads CASSFGESGNQPQHF. The CDR3 DNA reads as TGTGCCAGCAGTTTCGGGGAATCCGGCAATCAGCCCCAGCATTTT.

The chain carries TRBV11-2 and TRBJ2-7, with 14 nucleotides matching TRBD2. CDR3 length: 18 residues. Germline V gene data show CDR1 as SGHAT and CDR2 as FQNNGV. Trimming removed 3 bases from V and 1 base from J; junction bases left unmatched: 8. The CDR3 protein is CASSLSTSGGALSYEQYF. The CDR3, as DNA: TGTGCCAGCAGCTTGTCGACTAGCGGGGGGGCCTTGTCCTACGAGCAGTACTTC. Variable domain in full (rest from reference TRBV11-2 and TRBJ2-7): EAGVAQSPRYKIIEKRQSVAFWCNPISGHATLYWYQQILGQGPKLLIQFQNNGVVDDSQLPKDRFSAERLKGVDSTLKIQPAKLEDSAVYLCASSLSTSGGALSYEQYFGPGTRLTVT.

In its sample, this clone was seen once. V gene TRBV4-3 combines with J gene TRBJ1-3; tentative D call: TRBD1 (6 bases). The CDR3 extends over 18 amino acids. Trimming stripped 0 bases from V and 0 bases from J, with 15 bases between. CDR1 is LGHNA and CDR2 is YSLEER in the germline V gene. CDR3: CASSQDLDRRYSGNTIYF. As DNA, the CDR3 is TGCGCCAGCAGCCAAGATCTGGACAGACGTTACTCTGGAAACACCATATATTTT.

The CDR3 nucleotides read TGTGCCAGCAGGGCGGCGAACACCGGGGAGCTGTTTTTT. Its protein product is CASRAANTGELFF. The rearrangement uses TRBV3-1 (or the pseudogene TRBV3-2) and TRBJ2-2; no clear D. The V gene's germline CDR1 is LGHDT and CDR2 YNNKEL (reference sequence). This CDR3 region has 13 residues. Trimming shortened V by 6 bases and J by 0 bases, and 5 bases separated the two germline ends.

This clone was observed a handful of times. The rearrangement uses TRBV6-1 and TRBJ2-7, with 9 nucleotides matching TRBD2. Germline CDR1 reads MNHNS; CDR2 reads SASEGT. The V and J ends lost 4 bases and 0 bases, in that order; junction bases with no gene match: 10. The CDR3 is made up of 17 amino acids. CDR3 in amino acids: CASSVLVGLAISYEQYF. The CDR3 DNA sequence: TGTGCCAGCAGTGTTTTGGTGGGACTAGCAATCTCCTACGAGCAGTACTTC.